Below are 6 T cell receptor beta chains sequenced from a single sample in a study of blood T cell repertoires in COVID-19. Profiling relied on immunoSEQ multiplex PCR, and the TCRdb table lists in-frame clones only, not all of them. The data contain around 26,000 clones, roughly nine tenths of them singletons. The sequenced material came from peripheral blood. The origin of the receptors is a human donor in a cohort sampled during active COVID-19.

V is TRBV18 and J is TRBJ1-1; perhaps TRBD1 as D (5 bases). This CDR3 is 13 amino acids long. With 6 bases removed from V and 1 base from J, the gap between germline ends came to 9 bases. Germline V gene data show CDR1 as KGHSH and CDR2 as LQKENI. The CDR3, as DNA: TGTGCCAGCTCTCGCAGGGAGAACACTGAAGCTTTCTTT. Translating gives CASSRRENTEAFF.

This chain connects TRBV27 to TRBJ2-4; possibly TRBD1 for D (6 bases). Germline loops: CDR1 MNHEY, CDR2 SMNVEV (reference sequence). Trimming shortened V by 4 bases and J by 0 bases, and 13 bases separated the two germline ends. The CDR3 length is 16 residues. The CDR3 DNA reads as TGTGCCAGCAGTTCTCGGACAGAACTAGCCAAAAACATTCAGTACTTC. As protein: CASSSRTELAKNIQYF.

The V gene is TRBV7-8, the J gene TRBJ1-2; 9 nucleotides align to TRBD1. V dropped 3 bases and J dropped 7; count of bases not matched to a gene: 3. Germline lookup yields CDR1 SGHVS and CDR2 FQNEAQ. The CDR3 is 13 residues long. CDR3 sequence (DNA): TGTGCCAGCAGCTTGAGGACAGGGGCTGGCTACACCTTC. This encodes CASSLRTGAGYTF.

By share, this clone counts as medium-sized (0.01 to 0.1%). The V call is TRBV2, the J call TRBJ1-2; no reliable D call. Germline values: CDR1 SNHLY, CDR2 FYNNEI. The V end was cut by 4 bases, the J end by 4 bases, with 7 bases between. The CDR3 extends over 12 amino acids. The DNA for the CDR3 is TGTGCCAGCAGTGGAGCGGCCTATGGCTACACCTTC. Translation gives CASSGAAYGYTF.

The chain links TRBV5-1 to TRBJ2-3; perhaps TRBD1 as D (5 bases). V was clipped by 2 bases and J by 5 bases, with 9 bases between them. Germline V gene lookup returns CDR1 SGHRS and CDR2 YFSETQ. The CDR3 totals 13 residues. CDR3 nucleotide sequence: TGCGCCAGCAGCTTCTGGGGCCGAGATACGCAGTATTTT. It is translated as CASSFWGRDTQYF.

This chain uses TRBV7-2 with TRBJ1-6, with TRBD1 matching over 8 bases. CDR1 SGHTA and CDR2 FQGNSA come from the germline V gene. V lost 4 bases to trimming and J lost 4 bases; unmatched junction nucleotides: 9. This CDR3 has 17 amino acids. The DNA for the CDR3 is TGTGCCAGCAGCTCACTCCGGGACAGGCGTTATAATTCACCCCTCCACTTT. Residues: CASSSLRDRRYNSPLHF.